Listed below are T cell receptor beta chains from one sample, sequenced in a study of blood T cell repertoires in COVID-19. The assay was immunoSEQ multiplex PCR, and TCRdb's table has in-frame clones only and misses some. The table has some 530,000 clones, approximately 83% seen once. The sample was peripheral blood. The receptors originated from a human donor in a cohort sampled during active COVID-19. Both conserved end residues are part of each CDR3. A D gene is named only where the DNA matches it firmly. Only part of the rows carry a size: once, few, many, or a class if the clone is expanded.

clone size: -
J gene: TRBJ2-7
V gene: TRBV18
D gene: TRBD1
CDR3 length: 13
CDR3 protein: CASSDRGTYEQYF
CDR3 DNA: TGTGCCAGCTCCGACAGGGGCACCTACGAGCAGTACTTC

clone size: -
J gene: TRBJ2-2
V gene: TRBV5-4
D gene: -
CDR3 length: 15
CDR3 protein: CASSTIQGDTGELFF
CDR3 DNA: TGTGCCAGCAGCACAATACAGGGAGACACCGGGGAGCTGTTTTTT

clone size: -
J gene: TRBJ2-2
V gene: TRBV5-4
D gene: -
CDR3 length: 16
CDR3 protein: CASSREAGSSTGELFF
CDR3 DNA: TGTGCCAGCAGCCGCGAAGCAGGCTCGTCCACCGGGGAGCTGTTTTTT

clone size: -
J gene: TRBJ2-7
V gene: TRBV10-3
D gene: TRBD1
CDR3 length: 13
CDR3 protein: CAISEGTVYEQYF
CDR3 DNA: TGTGCCATCAGTGAGGGGACAGTCTACGAGCAGTACTTC

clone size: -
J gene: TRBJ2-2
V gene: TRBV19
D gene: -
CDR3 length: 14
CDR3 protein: CASSSSTYTGELFF
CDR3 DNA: TGTGCCAGTAGTTCGTCTACTTACACCGGGGAGCTGTTTTTT

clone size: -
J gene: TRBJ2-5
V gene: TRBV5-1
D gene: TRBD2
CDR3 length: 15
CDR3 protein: CASSKGLAGKETQYF
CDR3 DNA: TGCGCCAGCAGTAAGGGACTAGCGGGGAAAGAGACCCAGTACTTC

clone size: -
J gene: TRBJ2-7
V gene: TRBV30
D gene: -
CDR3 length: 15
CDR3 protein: CAWSVAVGGTYEQYF
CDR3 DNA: TGTGCCTGGAGTGTAGCCGTTGGCGGGACCTACGAGCAGTACTTC

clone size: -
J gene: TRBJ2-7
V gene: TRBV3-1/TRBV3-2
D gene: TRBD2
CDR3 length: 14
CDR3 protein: CASSRSGGGVEQYF
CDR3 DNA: TGTGCCAGCAGCCGTAGCGGGGGTGGGGTCGAGCAGTACTTC

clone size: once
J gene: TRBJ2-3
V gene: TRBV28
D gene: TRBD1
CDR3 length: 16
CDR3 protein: CASSPPGQGITDTQYF
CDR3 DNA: TGTGCCAGCAGTCCGCCGGGACAGGGGATCACAGATACGCAGTATTTT

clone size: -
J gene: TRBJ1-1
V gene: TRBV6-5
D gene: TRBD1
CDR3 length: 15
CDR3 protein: CASSYRGLKNTEAFF
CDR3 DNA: TGTGCCAGCAGTTACAGGGGGCTAAAGAACACTGAAGCTTTCTTT

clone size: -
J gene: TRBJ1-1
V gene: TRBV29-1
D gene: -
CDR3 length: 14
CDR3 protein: CSVELQNRRTEAFF
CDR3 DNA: TGCAGCGTTGAATTACAGAATCGGAGGACTGAAGCTTTCTTT

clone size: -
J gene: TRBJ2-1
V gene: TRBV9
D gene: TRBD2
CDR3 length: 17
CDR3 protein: CASSVVVAGGPWSEQFF
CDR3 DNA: TGTGCCAGCAGCGTAGTGGTAGCGGGAGGGCCATGGAGTGAGCAGTTCTTC

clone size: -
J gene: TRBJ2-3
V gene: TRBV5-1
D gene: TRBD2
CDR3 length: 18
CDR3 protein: CASSGLAGAGSSTDTQYF
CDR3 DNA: TGCGCCAGCAGCGGCTTAGCGGGAGCCGGTTCTAGCACAGATACGCAGTATTTT

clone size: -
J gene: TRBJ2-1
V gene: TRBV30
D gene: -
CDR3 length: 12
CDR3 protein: CAWRELYNEQFF
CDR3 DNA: TGTGCCTGGAGAGAGCTGTACAATGAGCAGTTCTTC

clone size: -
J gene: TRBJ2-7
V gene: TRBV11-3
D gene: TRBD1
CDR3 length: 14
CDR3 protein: CASSQRTGISEQYF
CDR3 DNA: TGTGCCAGCAGCCAGAGGACAGGAATTTCCGAGCAGTACTTC

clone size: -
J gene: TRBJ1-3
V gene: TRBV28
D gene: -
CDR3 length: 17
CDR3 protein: CASSPAGPSSSGNTIYF
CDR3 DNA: TGTGCCAGCAGCCCGGCAGGGCCTTCTTCCTCTGGAAACACCATATATTTT

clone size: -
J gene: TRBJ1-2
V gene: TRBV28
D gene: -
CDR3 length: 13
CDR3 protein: CASTLGAESGYTF
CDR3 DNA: TGTGCCAGCACCCTGGGGGCAGAATCAGGCTACACCTTC

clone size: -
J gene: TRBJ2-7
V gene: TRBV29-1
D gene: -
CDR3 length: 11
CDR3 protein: CSVGLGDEQYF
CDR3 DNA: TGCAGCGTTGGTTTAGGGGACGAGCAGTACTTC

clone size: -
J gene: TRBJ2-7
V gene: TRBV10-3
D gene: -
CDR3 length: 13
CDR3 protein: CAISEVLDYEQYF
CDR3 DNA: TGTGCCATCAGTGAGGTACTAGACTACGAGCAGTACTTC

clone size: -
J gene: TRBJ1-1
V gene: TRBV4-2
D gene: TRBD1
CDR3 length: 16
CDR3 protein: CASSQDPGQGWTEAFF
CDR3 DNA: TGTGCCAGCAGCCAAGATCCGGGACAGGGGTGGACTGAAGCTTTCTTT

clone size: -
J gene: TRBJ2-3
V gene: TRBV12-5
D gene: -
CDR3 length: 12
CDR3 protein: CASGGTTDTQYF
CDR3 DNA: TGTGCTAGTGGTGGGACTACAGATACGCAGTATTTT

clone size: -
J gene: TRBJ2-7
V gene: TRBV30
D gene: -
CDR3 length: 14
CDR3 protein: CAWSVKGAGLRQYF
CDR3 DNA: TGTGCCTGGAGTGTTAAGGGGGCCGGACTAAGGCAGTACTTC

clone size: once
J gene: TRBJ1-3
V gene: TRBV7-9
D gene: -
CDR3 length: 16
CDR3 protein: CASSLGTALAGNTIYF
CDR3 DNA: TGTGCCAGCAGCTTAGGGACAGCGTTGGCTGGAAACACCATATATTTT

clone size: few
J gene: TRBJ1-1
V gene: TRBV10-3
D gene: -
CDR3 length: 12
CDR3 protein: CAIREGGTEAFF
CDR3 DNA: TGTGCCATCAGGGAGGGCGGTACTGAAGCTTTCTTT

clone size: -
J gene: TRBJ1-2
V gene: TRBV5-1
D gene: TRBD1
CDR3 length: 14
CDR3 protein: CASSLAGQNYGYTF
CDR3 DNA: TGCGCCAGCAGCTTGGCGGGACAGAACTATGGCTACACCTTC

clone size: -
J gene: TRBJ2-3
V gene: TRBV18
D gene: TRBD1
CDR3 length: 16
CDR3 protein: CASSRGQGYGTDTQYF
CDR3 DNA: TGTGCCAGCTCCCGTGGACAGGGGTACGGCACAGATACGCAGTATTTT

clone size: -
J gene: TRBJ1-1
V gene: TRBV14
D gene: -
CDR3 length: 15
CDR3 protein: CASSQDLPLNTEAFF
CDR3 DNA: TGTGCCAGCAGCCAAGATCTCCCCCTGAACACTGAAGCTTTCTTT

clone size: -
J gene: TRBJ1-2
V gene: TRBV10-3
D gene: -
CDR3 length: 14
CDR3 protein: CAISDRQGGNGYTF
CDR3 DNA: TGTGCCATCAGTGACCGGCAGGGAGGCAATGGCTACACCTTC

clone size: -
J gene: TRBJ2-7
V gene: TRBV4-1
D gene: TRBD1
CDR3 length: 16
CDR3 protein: CASSQGPGQGSYEQYF
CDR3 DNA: TGCGCCAGCAGCCAGGGGCCGGGACAGGGATCCTACGAGCAGTACTTC

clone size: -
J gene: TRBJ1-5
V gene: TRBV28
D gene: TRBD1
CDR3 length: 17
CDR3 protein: CASIPTGEVYSNQPQHF
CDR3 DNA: TGTGCCAGCATCCCGACAGGGGAGGTTTATAGCAATCAGCCCCAGCATTTT

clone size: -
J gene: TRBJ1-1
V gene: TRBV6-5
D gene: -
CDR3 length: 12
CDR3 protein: CASTWRVTEAFF
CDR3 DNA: TGTGCCAGCACTTGGCGGGTGACTGAAGCTTTCTTT

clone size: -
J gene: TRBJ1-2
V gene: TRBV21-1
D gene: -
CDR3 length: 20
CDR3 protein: CASSKSCVRRTAVPNYGYTF
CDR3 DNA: TGTGCCAGCAGCAAATCATGCGTGAGGCGGACAGCCGTTCCAAACTATGGCTACACCTTC

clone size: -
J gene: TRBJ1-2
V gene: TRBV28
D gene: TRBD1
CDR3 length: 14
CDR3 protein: CASSLLQGAYGYTF
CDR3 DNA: TGTGCCAGCAGTTTACTACAGGGGGCCTATGGCTACACCTTC

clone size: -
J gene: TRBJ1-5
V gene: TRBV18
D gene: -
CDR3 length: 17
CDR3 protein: CASSPERTVGGNQPQHF
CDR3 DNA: TGTGCCAGCTCACCCGAAAGGACAGTGGGAGGGAATCAGCCCCAGCATTTT

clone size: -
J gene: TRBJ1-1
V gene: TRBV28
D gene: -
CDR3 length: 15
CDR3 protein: CASSLGGGAGTEAFF
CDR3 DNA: TGTGCCAGCAGTTTAGGTGGGGGGGCTGGGACTGAAGCTTTCTTT

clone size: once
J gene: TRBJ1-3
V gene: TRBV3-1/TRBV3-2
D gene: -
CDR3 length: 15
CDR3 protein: CASSQLPGTGNTIYF
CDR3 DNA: TGTGCCAGCAGCCAACTGCCCGGGACAGGAAACACCATATATTTT

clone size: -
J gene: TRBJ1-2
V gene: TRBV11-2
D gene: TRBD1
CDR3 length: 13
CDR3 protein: CASSSGGNYGYTF
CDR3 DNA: TGTGCCAGCAGCTCAGGGGGGAACTATGGCTACACCTTC

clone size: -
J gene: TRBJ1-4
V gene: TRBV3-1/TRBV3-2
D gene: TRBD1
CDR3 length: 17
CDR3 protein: CASSQDPGTGWGEKLFF
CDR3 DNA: TGTGCCAGCAGCCAAGATCCGGGGACAGGTTGGGGCGAAAAACTGTTTTTT

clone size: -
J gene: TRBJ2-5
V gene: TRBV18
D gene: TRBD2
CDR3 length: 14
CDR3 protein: CASSRTSGKETQYF
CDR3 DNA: TGTGCCAGCTCACGGACTAGCGGGAAAGAGACCCAGTACTTC

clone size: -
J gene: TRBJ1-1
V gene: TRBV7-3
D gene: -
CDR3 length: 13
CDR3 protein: CASSATVFTEAFF
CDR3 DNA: TGTGCCAGCAGCGCGACAGTCTTCACTGAAGCTTTCTTT

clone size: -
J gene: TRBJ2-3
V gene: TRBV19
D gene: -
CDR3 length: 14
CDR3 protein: CASSTLTSTDTQYF
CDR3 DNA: TGTGCCAGTAGTACCCTGACTAGCACAGATACGCAGTATTTT

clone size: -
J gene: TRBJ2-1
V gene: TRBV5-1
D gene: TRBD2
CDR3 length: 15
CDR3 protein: CASSYVAGGYNEQFF
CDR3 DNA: TGCGCCAGCAGCTACGTAGCGGGGGGATACAATGAGCAGTTCTTC

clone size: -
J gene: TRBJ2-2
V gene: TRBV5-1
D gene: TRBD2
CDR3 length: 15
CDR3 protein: CASRTPGTTVGELFF
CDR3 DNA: TGCGCCAGCAGGACCCCGGGGACTACTGTCGGGGAGCTGTTTTTT

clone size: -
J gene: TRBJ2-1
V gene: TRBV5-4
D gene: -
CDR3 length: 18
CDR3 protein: CASSLAIGSGGVYNEQFF
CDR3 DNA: TGTGCCAGCAGCTTGGCAATTGGTAGCGGAGGGGTCTACAATGAGCAGTTCTTC

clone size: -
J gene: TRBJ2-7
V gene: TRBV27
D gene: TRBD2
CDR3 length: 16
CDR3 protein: CASSSFRAGGPYEQYF
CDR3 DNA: TGTGCCAGCAGTTCCTTCCGAGCGGGAGGGCCCTACGAGCAGTACTTC

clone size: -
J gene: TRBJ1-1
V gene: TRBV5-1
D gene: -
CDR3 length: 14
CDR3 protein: CASSLLPGNTEAFF
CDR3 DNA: TGCGCCAGCAGCTTGCTTCCAGGGAACACTGAAGCTTTCTTT

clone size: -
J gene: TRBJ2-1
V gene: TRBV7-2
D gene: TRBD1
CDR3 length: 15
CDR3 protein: CASSLMGQTSNEQFF
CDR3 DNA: TGTGCCAGCAGCTTAATGGGACAGACCTCGAATGAGCAGTTCTTC

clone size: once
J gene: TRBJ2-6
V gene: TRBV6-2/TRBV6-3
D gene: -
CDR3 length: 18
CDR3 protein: CASSYSARGSSGANVLTF
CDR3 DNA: TGTGCCAGCAGTTACTCGGCACGGGGGAGCTCTGGGGCCAACGTCCTGACTTTC

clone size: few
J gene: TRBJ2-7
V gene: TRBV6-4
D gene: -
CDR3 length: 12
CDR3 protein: CASSESSYEQYF
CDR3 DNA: TGTGCCAGCAGTGAATCCTCTTACGAGCAGTACTTC

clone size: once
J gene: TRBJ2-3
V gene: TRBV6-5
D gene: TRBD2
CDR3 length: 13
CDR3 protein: CASSSPSGGAQYF
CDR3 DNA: TGTGCCAGCAGTTCCCCCAGTGGGGGGGCGCAGTATTTT

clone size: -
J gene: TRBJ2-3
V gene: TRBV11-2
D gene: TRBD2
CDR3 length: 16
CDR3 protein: CASRLTSGRTTDTQYF
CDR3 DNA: TGTGCCAGCAGGTTGACTAGCGGGAGGACGACAGATACGCAGTATTTT

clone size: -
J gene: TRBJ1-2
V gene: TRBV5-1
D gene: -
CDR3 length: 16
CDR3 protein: CASSFGSQLGNYGYTF
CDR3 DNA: TGCGCCAGCAGCTTCGGCAGCCAACTAGGGAACTATGGCTACACCTTC

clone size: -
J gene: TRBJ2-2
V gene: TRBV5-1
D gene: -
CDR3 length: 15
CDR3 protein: CASSSGGANTGELFF
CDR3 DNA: TGCGCCAGCAGCTCTGGAGGGGCGAACACCGGGGAGCTGTTTTTT

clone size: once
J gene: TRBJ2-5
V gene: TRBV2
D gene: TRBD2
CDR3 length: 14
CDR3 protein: CASSQVPGGETQYF
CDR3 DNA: TGTGCCAGCAGCCAGGTGCCGGGGGGAGAGACCCAGTACTTC

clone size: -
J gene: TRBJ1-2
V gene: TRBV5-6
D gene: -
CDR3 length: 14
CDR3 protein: CASSLTTRSHGYTF
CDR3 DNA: TGTGCCAGCAGCTTAACTACCCGAAGCCATGGCTACACCTTC